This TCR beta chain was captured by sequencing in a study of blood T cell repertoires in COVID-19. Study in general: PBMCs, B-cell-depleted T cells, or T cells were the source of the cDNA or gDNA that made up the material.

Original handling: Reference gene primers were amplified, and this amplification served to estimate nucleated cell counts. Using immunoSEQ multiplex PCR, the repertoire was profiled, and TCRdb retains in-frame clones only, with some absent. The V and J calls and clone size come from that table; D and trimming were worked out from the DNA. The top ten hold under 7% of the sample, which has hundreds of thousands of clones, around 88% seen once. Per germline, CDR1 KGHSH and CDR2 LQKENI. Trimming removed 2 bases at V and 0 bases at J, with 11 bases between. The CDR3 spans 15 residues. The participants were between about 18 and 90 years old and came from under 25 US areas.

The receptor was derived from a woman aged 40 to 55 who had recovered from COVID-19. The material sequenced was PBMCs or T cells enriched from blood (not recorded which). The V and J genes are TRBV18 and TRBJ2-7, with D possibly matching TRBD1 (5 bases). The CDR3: CASSPGQGSSYEQYF. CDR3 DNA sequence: TGTGCCAGCTCACCAGGGCAGGGCAGCTCCTACGAGCAGTACTTC.